Listed here is a single TCR beta chain. What it binds is unknown. Germline trimming cut 5 bases from V and 0 bases from J; bases unmatched to any gene: 5. This CDR3 has 16 residues. The germline V gene encodes CDR1 SGHAT and CDR2 FQNNGV. The data derive from a study of cytomegalovirus exposure and HLA in healthy donors. General study results and limits: Cytomegalovirus association was listed for 164 TCR beta chains.

The PCR ran on 60 Vbeta and 13 Jbeta primers. The data were produced by immunoSEQ multiplex PCR, yet TCRdb's version contains in-frame clones alone and is incomplete. The sample includes around 300,000 clones, 70% to 90% of them seen just once. The chain has TRBV11-2 and TRBJ2-3, with TRBD2 matching 10 bases. Source material: PBMCs. This TCR was recovered from a woman between 18 and 29 years old in good health and CMV-seronegative. The CDR3 is CASSPGTSASTDTQYF. CDR3 bases: TGTGCCAGCAGCCCAGGGACTAGCGCTAGCACAGATACGCAGTATTTT.